These T cell receptor beta chains were read from a single sample in a study of identifying expanded T cells in peripheral blood. Produced via immunoSEQ multiplex PCR; TCRdb's table is partial and in-frame only. The table records about 130,000 clones, less than 90% of them present only once. Material for sequencing was blood. The receptors shown here come from a person aged 18 to 75 in good health. Each CDR3 is given with its conserved first and last residue. Fields, in order: clone size, J gene, D gene, V gene, CDR3 DNA, CDR3 protein. The D gene is left open where the match is weak. Part of the rows lack a size; the others show once, few, many or a class for expanded clones.

NA TRBJ1-4 NA TRBV5-5 TGTGCCAGCAGCTTTAGGCTGATGAATGAAAAACTGTTTTTT CASSFRLMNEKLFF
NA TRBJ2-4 NA TRBV5-1 TGCGCCAGCAGCTTGGAGTCCCCGCCCAACATTCAGTACTTC CASSLESPPNIQYF
NA TRBJ2-2 TRBD1 TRBV7-3 TGTGCCAGCAGCCCACGGGACAGTAACACCGGGGAGCTGTTTTTT CASSPRDSNTGELFF
NA TRBJ2-2 TRBD1 TRBV5-4 TGTGCCAGCAGCGTTGGACAGGGAACGGCCGGGGAGCTGTTTTTT CASSVGQGTAGELFF
NA TRBJ2-1 TRBD1 TRBV5-1 TGCGCCAGCAGCTCGGGACAGGGATCCAATGAGCAGTTCTTC CASSSGQGSNEQFF
few TRBJ1-1 NA TRBV2 TGTGCCAGCAGTGAGAGTGGACCATACCAAGCTTTCTTT CASSESGPYQAFF
NA TRBJ2-5 TRBD2 TRBV6-5 TGTGCCAGCAGTTACTCGCTTAGCGGGACCAGGGAGACCCAGTACTTC CASSYSLSGTRETQYF
NA TRBJ1-2 NA TRBV2 TGTGCCAGCAGACCCACAGGGTCGCATGGCTACACCTTC CASRPTGSHGYTF
once TRBJ1-2 TRBD1 TRBV5-4 TGTGCCAGCAGCCCGAAAAAAGGGGGCGCAAATGGCTACACCTTC CASSPKKGGANGYTF
NA TRBJ2-3 NA TRBV29-1 TGCAGTGTGTCCGCCCGCGGCACAGATACGCAGTATTTT CSVSARGTDTQYF
NA TRBJ2-2 TRBD2 TRBV19 TGTGCCAGTAGTACCGGGACTAGCACCGGGGAGCTGTTTTTT CASSTGTSTGELFF
once TRBJ1-2 NA TRBV6-1 TGTGCCAGCAGTGGGGAACCCCAACCTGGGTATGGCTACACCTTC CASSGEPQPGYGYTF
once TRBJ1-1 NA TRBV28 TGTGCCAGCAGATCCCGACGGGACAAGGCTTTCTTT CASRSRRDKAFF
NA TRBJ2-3 NA TRBV21-1 TGTGCCAGCAGTTACGATACGCAGTATTTT CASSYDTQYF
once TRBJ2-1 NA TRBV7-8 TGTGCCAGCAGCTTAGTTCGGGAGCACAATGAGCAGTTCTTC CASSLVREHNEQFF
NA TRBJ2-3 NA TRBV6-6 TGTGCCAGCAGTGGGTCAGGGGTAGATACGCAGTATTTT CASSGSGVDTQYF
NA TRBJ2-7 TRBD1 TRBV4-1 TGCGCCAGCAGCCCGACAGGGAGCTCCTACGAGCAGTACTTC CASSPTGSSYEQYF
few TRBJ2-1 NA TRBV6-1 TGTGCCAGCAGTGAAGCTAACCAGGGGAGGAATGAGCAGTTCTTC CASSEANQGRNEQFF
NA TRBJ1-4 NA TRBV6-1 TGTGCCAGCAGTGATTCGGGAGAAAAACTGTTTTTT CASSDSGEKLFF